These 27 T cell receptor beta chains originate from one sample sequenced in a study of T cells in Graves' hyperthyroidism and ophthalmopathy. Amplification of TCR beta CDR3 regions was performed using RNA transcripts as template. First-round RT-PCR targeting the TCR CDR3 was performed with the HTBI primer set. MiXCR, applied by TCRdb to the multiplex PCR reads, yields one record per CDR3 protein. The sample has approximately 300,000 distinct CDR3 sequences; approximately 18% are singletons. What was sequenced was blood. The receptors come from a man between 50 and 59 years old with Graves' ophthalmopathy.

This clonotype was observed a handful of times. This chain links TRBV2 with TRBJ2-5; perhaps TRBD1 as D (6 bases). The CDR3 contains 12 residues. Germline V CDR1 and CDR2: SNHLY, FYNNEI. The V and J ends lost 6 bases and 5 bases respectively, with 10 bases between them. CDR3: CASSRGGETQYF. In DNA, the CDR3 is TGTGCCAGCAGCAGGGGTGGGGAGACCCAGTACTTC.

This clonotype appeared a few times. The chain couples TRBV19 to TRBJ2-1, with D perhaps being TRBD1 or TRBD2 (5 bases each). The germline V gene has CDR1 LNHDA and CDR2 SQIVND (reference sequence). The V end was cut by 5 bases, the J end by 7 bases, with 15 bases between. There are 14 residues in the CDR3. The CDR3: CASSGTLARNEQFF. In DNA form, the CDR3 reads TGTGCCAGTAGTGGGACCCTCGCGAGGAATGAGCAGTTCTTC.

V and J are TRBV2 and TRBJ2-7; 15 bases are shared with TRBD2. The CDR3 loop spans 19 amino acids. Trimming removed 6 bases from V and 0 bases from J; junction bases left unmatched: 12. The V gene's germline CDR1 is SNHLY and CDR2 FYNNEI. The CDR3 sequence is CASSLKEGLAGGDSYEQYF. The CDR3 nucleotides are TGTGCCAGCAGCTTAAAAGAGGGACTAGCGGGAGGCGACTCCTACGAGCAGTACTTC.

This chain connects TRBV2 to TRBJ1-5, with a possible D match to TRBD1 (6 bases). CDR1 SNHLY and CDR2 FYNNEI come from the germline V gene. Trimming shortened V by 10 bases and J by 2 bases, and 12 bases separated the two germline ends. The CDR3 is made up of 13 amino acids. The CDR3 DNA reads TGTGCCACCGAAGCAGGGGGCAATCAGCCCCAGCATTTT. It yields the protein CATEAGGNQPQHF.

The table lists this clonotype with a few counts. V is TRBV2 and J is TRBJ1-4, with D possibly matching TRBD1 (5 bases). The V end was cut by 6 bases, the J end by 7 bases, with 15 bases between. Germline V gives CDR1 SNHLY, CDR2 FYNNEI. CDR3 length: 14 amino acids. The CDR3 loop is CASRLGGEGEKLFF. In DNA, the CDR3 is TGTGCCAGCAGGCTCGGAGGGGAGGGTGAAAAACTGTTTTTT.

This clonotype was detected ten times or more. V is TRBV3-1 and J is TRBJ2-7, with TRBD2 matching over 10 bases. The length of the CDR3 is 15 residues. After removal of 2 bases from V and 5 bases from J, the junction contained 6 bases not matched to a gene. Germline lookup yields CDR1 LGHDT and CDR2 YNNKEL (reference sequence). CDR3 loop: CASSQPSGSNDEQYF. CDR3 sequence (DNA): TGTGCCAGCAGCCAACCTAGCGGGAGTAACGACGAGCAGTACTTC.

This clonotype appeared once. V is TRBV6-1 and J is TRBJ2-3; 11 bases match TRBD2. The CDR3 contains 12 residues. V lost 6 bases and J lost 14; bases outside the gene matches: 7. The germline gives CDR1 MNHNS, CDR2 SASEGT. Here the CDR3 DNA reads TGTGCCAGCAGCAAGGGACTAGCGGCTTGGTATTTT. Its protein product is CASSKGLAAWYF.

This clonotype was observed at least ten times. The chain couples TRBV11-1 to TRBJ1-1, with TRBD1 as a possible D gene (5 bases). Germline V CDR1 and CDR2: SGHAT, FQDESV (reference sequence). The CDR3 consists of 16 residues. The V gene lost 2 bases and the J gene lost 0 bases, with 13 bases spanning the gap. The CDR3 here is CASSLLAGTVNTEAFF. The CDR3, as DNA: TGTGCCAGCAGCTTACTGGCCGGGACGGTGAACACTGAAGCTTTCTTT.

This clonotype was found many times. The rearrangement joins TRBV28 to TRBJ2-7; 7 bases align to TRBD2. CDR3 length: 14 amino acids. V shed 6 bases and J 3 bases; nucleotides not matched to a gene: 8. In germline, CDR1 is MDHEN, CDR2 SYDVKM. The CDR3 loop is CASSPTSDRYEQYF. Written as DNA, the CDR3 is TGTGCCAGCAGCCCCACTAGCGATCGCTACGAGCAGTACTTC.

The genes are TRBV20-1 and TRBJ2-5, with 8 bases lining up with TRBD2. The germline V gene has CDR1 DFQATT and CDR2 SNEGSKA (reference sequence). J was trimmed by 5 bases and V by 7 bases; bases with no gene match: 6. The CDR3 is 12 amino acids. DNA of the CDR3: TGCAGTGGATTTAGCGGGATGGAGACCCAGTACTTC. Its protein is CSGFSGMETQYF.

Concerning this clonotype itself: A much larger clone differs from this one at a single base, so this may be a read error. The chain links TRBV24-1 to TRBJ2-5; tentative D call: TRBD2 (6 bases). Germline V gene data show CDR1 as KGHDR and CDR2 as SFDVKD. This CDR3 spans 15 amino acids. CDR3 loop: CATSDSTSNQETRYF. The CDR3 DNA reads TGTGCCACCAGTGATTCTACTAGCAATCAAGAGACCCGGTACTTC.

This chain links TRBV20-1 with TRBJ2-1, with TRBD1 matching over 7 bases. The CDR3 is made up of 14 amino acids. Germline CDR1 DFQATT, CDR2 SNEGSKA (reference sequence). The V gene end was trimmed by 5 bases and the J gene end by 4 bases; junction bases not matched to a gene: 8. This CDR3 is CSAPGTVFYNEQFF. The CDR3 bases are TGCAGTGCTCCCGGGACAGTTTTTTACAATGAGCAGTTCTTC.

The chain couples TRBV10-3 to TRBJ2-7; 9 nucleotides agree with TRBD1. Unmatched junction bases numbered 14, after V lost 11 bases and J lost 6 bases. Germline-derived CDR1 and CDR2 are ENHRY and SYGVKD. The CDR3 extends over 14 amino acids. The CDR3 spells CAGSGTGTYGEQYF. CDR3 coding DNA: TGTGCCGGATCGGGGACAGGGACTTACGGCGAGCAGTACTTC.

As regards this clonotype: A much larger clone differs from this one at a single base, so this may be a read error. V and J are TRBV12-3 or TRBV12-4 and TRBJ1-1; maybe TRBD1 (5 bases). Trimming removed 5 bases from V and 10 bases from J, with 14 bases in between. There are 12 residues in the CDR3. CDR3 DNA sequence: TGTGCCAGCAGTCTCAAATCCGGGGGAGCTTTCTTT. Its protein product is CASSLKSGGAFF.

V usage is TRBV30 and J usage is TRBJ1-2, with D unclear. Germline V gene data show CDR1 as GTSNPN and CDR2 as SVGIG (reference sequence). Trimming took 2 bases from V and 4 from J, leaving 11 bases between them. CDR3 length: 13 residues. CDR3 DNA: TGTGCCTGGAGTCCCGAAAGGGTCTATGGCTACACCTTC. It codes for CAWSPERVYGYTF.

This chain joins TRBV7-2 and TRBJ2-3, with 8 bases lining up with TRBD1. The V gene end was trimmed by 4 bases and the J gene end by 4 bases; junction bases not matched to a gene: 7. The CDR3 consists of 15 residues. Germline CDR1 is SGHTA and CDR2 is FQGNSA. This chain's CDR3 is CASSWGQDRADTQYF. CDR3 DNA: TGTGCCAGCAGCTGGGGACAGGACCGGGCAGATACGCAGTATTTT. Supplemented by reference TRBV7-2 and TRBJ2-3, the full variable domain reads GAGVSQSPSNKVTEKGKDVELRCDPISGHTALYWYRQSLGQGLEFLIYFQGNSAPDKSGLPSDRFSAERTGGSVSTLTIQRTQQEDSAVYLCASSWGQDRADTQYFGPGTRLTVL.

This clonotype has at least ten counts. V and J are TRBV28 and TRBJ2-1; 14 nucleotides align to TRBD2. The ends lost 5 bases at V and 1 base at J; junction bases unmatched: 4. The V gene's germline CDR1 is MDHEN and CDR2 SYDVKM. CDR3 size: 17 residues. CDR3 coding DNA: TGTGCCAGCAGTCCCAGGACTAGCGGGAGGTCCTACAATGAGCAGTTCTTC. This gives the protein CASSPRTSGRSYNEQFF.

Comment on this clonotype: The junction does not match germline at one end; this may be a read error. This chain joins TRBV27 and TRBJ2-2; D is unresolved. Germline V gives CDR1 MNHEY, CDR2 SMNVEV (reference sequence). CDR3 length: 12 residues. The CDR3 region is CAGSWATGELFF. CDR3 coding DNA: TGTGCCGGCAGTTGGGCCACCGGGGAGCTGTTTTTT.

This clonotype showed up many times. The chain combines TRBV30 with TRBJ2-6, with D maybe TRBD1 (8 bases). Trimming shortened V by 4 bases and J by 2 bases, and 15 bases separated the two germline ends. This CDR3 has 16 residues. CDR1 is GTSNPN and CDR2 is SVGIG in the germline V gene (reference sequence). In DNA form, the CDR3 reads TGTGCCTGGACAGGGGGCGGGGGAGCTGGGGCCAACGTCCTGACTTTC. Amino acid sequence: CAWTGGGGAGANVLTF.

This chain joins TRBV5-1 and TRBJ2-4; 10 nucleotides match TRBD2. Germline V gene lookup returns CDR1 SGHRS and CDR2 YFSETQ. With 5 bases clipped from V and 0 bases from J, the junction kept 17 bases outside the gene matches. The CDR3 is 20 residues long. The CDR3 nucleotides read TGCGCCAGCAGTCCCGAGGGAAGCGGGAGGGCCAGGGAAGCCAAAAACATTCAGTACTTC. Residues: CASSPEGSGRAREAKNIQYF.

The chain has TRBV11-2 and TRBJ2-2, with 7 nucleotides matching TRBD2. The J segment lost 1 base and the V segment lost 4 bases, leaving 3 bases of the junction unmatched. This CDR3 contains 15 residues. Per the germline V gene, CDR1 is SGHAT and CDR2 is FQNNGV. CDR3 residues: CASSSERENTGELFF. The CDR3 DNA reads TGTGCCAGCAGCTCAGAGCGGGAGAACACCGGGGAGCTGTTTTTT. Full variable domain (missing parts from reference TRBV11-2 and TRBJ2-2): EAGVAQSPRYKIIEKRQSVAFWCNPISGHATLYWYQQILGQGPKLLIQFQNNGVVDDSQLPKDRFSAERLKGVDSTLKIQPAKLEDSAVYLCASSSERENTGELFFGEGSRLTVL.

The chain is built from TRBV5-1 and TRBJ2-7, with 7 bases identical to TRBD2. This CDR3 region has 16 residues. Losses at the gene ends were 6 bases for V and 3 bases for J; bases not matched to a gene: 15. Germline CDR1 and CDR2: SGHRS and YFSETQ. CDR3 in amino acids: CASNTEREGPSYEQYF. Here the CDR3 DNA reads TGCGCCAGCAACACTGAGCGGGAAGGTCCGAGCTACGAGCAGTACTTC.

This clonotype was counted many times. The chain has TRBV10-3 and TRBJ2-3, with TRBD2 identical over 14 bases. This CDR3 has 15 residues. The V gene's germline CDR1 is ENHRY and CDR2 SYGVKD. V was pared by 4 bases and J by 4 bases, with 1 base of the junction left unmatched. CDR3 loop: CAISATSGRADTQYF. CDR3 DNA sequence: TGTGCCATCAGTGCGACTAGCGGGAGGGCAGATACGCAGTATTTT.

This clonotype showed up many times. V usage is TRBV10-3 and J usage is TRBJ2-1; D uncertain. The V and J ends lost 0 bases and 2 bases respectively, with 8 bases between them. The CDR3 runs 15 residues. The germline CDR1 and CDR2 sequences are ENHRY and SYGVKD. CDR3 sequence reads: CAISESKRAYNEQFF. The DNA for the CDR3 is TGTGCCATCAGTGAGTCGAAACGTGCCTACAATGAGCAGTTCTTC.

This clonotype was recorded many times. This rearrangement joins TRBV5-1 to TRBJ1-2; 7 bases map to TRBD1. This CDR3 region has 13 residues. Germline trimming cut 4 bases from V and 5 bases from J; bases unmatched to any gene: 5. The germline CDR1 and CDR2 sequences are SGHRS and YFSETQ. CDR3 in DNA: TGCGCCAGCAGCGAGGGACAGCCATATGGCTACACCTTC. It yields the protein CASSEGQPYGYTF.

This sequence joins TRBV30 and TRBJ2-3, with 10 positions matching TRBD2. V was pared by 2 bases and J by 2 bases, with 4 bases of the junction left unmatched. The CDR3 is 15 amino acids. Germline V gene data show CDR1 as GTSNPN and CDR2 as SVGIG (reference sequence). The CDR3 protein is CAWSKRGGSTDTQYF. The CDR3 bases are TGTGCCTGGAGTAAGCGGGGGGGATCCACAGATACGCAGTATTTT.

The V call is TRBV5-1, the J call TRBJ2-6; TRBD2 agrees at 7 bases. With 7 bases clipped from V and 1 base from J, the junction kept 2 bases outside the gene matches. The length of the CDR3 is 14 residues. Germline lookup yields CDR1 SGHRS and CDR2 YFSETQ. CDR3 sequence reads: CASGGESGANVLTF. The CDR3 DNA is TGCGCCAGCGGGGGGGAATCTGGGGCCAACGTCCTGACTTTC.